This T cell receptor beta chain was profiled in a study of T-cell memory formation after mild COVID-19. Germline values: CDR1 SGHRS, CDR2 YFSETQ. V gave up 0 bases and J gave up 10 bases, with 10 bases separating them. The CDR3 consists of 12 residues. Notes on the study in general: Contracting CD8+ clones were enriched in EMRA, CD4+ mainly in CM and EM.

A few counts support this clonotype. Its antigen is unknown. TCRdb passed the 5' RACE reads through MiXCR, listing each CDR3 protein once. The table records about 340,000 distinct CDR3 sequences, 21% of them present only once. The clonotype was recovered from an adult woman who had mild COVID-19 (a few samples of this study predate the infection). Cell type and time point are not known. The chain recombines TRBV5-1 with TRBJ1-1; possible D gene TRBD1, 5 bases. The specimen sequenced was PBMCs or a T cell subset sorted from them (not recorded which). The CDR3 spells CASSLDEGIAFF. The CDR3 DNA reads TGCGCCAGCAGCTTGGACGAGGGGATAGCTTTCTTT.